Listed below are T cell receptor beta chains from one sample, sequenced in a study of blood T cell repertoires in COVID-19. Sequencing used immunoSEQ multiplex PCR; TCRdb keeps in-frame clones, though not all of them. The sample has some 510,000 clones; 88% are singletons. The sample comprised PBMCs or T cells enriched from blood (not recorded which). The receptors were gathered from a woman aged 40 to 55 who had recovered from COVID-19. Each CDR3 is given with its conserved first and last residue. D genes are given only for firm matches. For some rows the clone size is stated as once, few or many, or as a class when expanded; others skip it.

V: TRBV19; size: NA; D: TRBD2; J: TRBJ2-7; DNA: TGTGCCAGTAGCCCCGGGGCTAGCGGGATGTTATACGAGCAGTACTTC; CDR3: CASSPGASGMLYEQYF
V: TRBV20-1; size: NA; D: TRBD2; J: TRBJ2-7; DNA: TGCAGTGCTAGTGTTGTCTCTAGCGGGAACGTTCCCCACGAGCAGTACTTC; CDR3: CSASVVSSGNVPHEQYF
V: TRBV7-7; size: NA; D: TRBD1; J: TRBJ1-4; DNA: TGTGCTAGCAGTCCGGACAGGGCCGGAGGGAAACTGTTTTTT; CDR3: CASSPDRAGGKLFF
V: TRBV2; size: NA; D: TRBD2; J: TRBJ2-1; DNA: TGTGCCATCGCCGGGACTAGCGAGGTCAATGAGCAGTTCTTC; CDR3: CAIAGTSEVNEQFF
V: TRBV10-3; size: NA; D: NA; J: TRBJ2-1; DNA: TGTGCCATCAGTTCCGTTGGGGCCAACAATGAGCAGTTCTTC; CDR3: CAISSVGANNEQFF
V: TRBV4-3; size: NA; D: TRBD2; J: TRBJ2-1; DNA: TGCGCCAGCAGCCACTCTGGACTAGCGGGTTACAATGAGCAGTTCTTC; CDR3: CASSHSGLAGYNEQFF
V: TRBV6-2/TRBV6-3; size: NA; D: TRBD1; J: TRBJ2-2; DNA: TGTGCCAGCAGCCAACGGCCTCAGGGGGCTCGCGGGGAGCTGTTTTTT; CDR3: CASSQRPQGARGELFF
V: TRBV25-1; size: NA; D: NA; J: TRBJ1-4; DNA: TGTGCCAGCAGTGAATTGGGGTCGACAGAAGAAAAACTGTTTTTT; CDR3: CASSELGSTEEKLFF
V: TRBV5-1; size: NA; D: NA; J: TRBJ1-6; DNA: TGCGCCAGCAGCTTTGGAAGTGGAGAACGATATAATTCACCCCTCCACTTT; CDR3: CASSFGSGERYNSPLHF
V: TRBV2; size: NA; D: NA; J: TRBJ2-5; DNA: TGTGCCAGCATTCCTCGTCGGGATCAAGAGACCCAGTACTTC; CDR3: CASIPRRDQETQYF
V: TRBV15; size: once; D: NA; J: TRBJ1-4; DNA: TGTGCCACCAGCAGACCCACTCACAGGGCTGGTAATGAAAAACTGTTTTTT; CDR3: CATSRPTHRAGNEKLFF
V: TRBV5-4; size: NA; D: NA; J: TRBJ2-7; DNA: TGTGCCAGCAGCCAGGAGGCGGGGTTCGGCTACGAGCAGTACTTC; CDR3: CASSQEAGFGYEQYF
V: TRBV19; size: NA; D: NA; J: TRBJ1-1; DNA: TGTGCCAGTAGGGACAGAATGAACACTGAAGCTTTCTTT; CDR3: CASRDRMNTEAFF
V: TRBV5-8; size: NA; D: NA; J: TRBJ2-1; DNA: TGTGCCAGTTCTAATGGAGTGACCCAGCACAATGAGCAGTTCTTC; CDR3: CASSNGVTQHNEQFF
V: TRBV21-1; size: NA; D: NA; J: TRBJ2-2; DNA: TGTGCCAGGGTTTTCCGGGACAGGGGCTGGACGAAGAACACCGGGGAGCTGTTTTTT; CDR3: CARVFRDRGWTKNTGELFF
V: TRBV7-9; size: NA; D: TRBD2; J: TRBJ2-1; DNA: TGTGCCAGCAGCCCCGGGACTAGCGGGACATACAATGAGCAGTTCTTC; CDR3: CASSPGTSGTYNEQFF
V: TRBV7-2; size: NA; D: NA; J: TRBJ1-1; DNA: TGTGCCAGCAGCTTCCTAAACACTGAAGCTTTCTTT; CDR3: CASSFLNTEAFF
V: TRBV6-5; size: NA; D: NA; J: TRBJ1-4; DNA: TGTGCCAGCAGTTATTTTGGGGCTTCTAATGAAAAACTGTTTTTT; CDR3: CASSYFGASNEKLFF
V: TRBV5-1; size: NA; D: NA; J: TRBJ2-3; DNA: TGCGCCAGCAGCCCATGGGGGGACGGCACAGATACGCAGTATTTT; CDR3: CASSPWGDGTDTQYF
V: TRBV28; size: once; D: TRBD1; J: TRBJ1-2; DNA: TGTGCCAGCAGTTTGTTACAGGGGGCGGGTGGCTACACCTTC; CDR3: CASSLLQGAGGYTF
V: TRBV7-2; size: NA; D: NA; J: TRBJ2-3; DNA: TGTGCCAGCAGCTTAGTAGCGCCCACAGATACGCAGTATTTT; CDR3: CASSLVAPTDTQYF
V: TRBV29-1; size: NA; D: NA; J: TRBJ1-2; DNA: TGCAGCGTGAACTTAGCTAACTATGGCTACACCTTC; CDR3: CSVNLANYGYTF
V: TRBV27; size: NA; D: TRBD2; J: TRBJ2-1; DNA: TGTGCCAGCAGTTTAGCGGGAGGCTGGAGTGAGCAGTTCTTC; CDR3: CASSLAGGWSEQFF
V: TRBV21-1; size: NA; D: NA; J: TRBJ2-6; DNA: TGTGCCAGCAGCAAACGACATACCGCCGACAGGAAGGGTGAAGGGGCCAACGTCCTGACTTTC; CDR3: CASSKRHTADRKGEGANVLTF
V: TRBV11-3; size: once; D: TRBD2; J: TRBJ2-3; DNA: TGTGCCAGCAGTTCTAGCGGGGGCACAGATACGCAGTATTTT; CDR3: CASSSSGGTDTQYF
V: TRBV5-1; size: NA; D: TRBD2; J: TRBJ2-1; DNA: TGCGCCAGCAGCTTGAGCGGGACGGATGAGCAGTTCTTC; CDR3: CASSLSGTDEQFF
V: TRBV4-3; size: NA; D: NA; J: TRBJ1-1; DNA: TGCGCCAGCAGCCAAGGGTGGGGGGCTGAAGCTTTCTTT; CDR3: CASSQGWGAEAFF